This T cell receptor beta chain was sequenced during a study of T cells in Graves' hyperthyroidism and ophthalmopathy. Background on the study: Pretreatment peripheral blood was obtained at initial diagnosis.

V was trimmed by 1 base and J by 13 bases, leaving 10 bases between them. The CDR3 has 11 residues. Germline V gene data show CDR1 as MDHEN and CDR2 as SYDVKM. Study-level results: In the analysis, a 13 V-J model separated ophthalmopathy from stable hyperthyroidism. Blood also carried most thyroid clonotypes expanded above 0.001.

Investigators excluded patients with uncontrolled infection, other autoimmune disease, pregnancy or lactation. The TCR beta CDR3 regions underwent amplification using RNA transcripts as the source. The primer set for the first-round RT-PCR of the TCR CDR3 was HTBI. TCRdb reprocessed the multiplex PCR reads with MiXCR, giving one entry per CDR3 protein. The repertoire holds hundreds of thousands of distinct CDR3 sequences, with 14% as singletons. In this sample, this clonotype turned up many times. Its specificity is not known. Specimen: blood. The clonotype originates from a woman in her late teens or twenties with Graves' hyperthyroidism. The chain joins TRBV28 to TRBJ1-2; possible D gene TRBD1, 5 bases. The CDR3 sequence: CASSLSGFLTF. The CDR3 DNA follows: TGTGCCAGCAGTTTATCAGGGTTTCTCACCTTC.